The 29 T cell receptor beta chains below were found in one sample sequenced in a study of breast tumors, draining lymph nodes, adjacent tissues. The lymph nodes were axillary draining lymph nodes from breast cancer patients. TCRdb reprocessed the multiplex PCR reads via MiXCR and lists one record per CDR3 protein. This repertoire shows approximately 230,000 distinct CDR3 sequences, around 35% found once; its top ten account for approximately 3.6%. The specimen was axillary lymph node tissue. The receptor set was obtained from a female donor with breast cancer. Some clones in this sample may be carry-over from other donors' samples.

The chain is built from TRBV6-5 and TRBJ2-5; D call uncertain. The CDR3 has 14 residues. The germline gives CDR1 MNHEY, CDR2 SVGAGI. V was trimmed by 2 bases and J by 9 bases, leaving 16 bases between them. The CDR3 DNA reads TGTGCCAGCAGTTACGGGTGGGCAGATCAGCCCCAGTACTTC. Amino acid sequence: CASSYGWADQPQYF.

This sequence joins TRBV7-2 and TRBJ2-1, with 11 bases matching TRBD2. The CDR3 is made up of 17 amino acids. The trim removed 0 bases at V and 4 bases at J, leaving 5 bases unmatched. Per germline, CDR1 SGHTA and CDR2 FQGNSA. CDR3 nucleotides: TGTGCCAGCAGCTTAGCGCAGGCTAGCGGGGGGTACAATGAGCAGTTCTTC. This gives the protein CASSLAQASGGYNEQFF.

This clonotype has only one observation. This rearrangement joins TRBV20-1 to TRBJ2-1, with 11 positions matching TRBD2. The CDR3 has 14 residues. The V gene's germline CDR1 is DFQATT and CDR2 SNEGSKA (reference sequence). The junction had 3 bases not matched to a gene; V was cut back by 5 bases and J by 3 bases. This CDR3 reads CSASGTSGYNEQFF. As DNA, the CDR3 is TGCAGTGCTTCCGGGACTAGCGGCTACAATGAGCAGTTCTTC.

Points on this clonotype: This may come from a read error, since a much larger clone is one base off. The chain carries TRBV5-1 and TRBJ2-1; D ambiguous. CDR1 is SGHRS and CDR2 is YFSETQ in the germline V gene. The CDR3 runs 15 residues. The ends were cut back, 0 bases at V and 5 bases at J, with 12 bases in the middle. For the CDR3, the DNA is TGCGCCAGCAGCTTGGGACCGACCATCAACAATGAGCAGTTCTTC. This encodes CASSLGPTINNEQFF.

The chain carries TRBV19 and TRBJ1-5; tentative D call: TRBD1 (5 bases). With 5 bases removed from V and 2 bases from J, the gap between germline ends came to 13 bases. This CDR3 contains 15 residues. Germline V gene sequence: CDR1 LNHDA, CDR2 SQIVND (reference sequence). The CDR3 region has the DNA TGTGCCAGTAGTGCGCCGGGACGTGGCAATCAGCCCCAGCATTTT. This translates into CASSAPGRGNQPQHF.

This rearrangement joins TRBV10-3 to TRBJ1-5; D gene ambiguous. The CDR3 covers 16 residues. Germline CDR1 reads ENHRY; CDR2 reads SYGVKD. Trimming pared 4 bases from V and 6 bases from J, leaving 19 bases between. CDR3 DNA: TGTGCCATCAGTGCTAGAGCCGGGTCCCTAGGTCAGCCCCAGCATTTT. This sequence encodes CAISARAGSLGQPQHF.

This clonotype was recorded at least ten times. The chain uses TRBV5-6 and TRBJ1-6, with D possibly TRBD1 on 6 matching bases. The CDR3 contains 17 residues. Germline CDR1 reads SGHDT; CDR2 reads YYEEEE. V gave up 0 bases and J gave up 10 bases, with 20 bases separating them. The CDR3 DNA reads TGTGCCAGCAGCTTGGCCATGGGGGGCGGAGCAGGATCACCCCTCCACTTT. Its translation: CASSLAMGGGAGSPLHF.

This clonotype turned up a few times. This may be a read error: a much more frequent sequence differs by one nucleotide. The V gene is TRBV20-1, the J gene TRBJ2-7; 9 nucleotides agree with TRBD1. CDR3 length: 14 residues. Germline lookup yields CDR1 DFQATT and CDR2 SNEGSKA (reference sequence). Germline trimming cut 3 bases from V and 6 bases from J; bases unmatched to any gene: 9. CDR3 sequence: CSASGTGYYSEQYF. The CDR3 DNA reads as TGCAGTGCTAGCGGGACAGGGTATTACTCCGAGCAGTACTTC.

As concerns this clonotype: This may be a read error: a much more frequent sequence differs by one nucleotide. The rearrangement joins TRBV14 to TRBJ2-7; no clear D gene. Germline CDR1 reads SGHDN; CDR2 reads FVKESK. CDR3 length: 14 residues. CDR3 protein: CASSQGTSTYEQSF. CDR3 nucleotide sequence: TGTGCCAGCAGCCAAGGAACCAGTACCTACGAGCAGTCCTTC.

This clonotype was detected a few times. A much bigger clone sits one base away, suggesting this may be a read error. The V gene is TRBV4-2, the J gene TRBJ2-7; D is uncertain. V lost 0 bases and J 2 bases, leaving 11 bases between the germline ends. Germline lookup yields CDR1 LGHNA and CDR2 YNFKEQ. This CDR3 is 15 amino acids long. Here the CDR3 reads CASSQELAAPYEQYF. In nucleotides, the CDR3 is TGTGCCAGCAGCCAAGAGTTGGCGGCCCCCTACGAGCAGTACTTC.

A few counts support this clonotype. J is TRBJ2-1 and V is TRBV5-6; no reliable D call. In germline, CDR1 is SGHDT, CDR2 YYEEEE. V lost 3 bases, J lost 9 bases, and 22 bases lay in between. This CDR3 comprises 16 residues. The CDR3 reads CASSSKRVLEMTEQFF. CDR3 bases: TGTGCCAGCAGCTCAAAACGGGTCTTAGAAATGACTGAGCAGTTCTTC.

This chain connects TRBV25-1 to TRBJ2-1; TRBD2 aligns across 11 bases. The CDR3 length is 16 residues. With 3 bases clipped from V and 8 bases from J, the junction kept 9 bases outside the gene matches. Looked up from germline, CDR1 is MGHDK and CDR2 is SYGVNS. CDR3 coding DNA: TGTGCCAGCAGTGACGGGTCTAGCGGGAGGATTGATGAGCAGTTCTTC. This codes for CASSDGSSGRIDEQFF.

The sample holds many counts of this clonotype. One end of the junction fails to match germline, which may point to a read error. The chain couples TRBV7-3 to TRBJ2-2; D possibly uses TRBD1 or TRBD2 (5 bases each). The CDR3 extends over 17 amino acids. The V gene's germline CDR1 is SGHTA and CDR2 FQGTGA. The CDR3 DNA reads TGTGCCGGCAGCTTAAGACGACGAGGGGAAGGCACCGGGGAGCTGTTTTTT. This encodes CAGSLRRRGEGTGELFF.

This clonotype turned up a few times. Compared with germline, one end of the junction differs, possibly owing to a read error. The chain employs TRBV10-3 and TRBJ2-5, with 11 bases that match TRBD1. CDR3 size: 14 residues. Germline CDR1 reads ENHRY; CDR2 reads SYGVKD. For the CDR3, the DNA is TGTGCCACCAGTAAGGGGACAGGGGGTGAGACCCAGTACTTC. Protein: CATSKGTGGETQYF.

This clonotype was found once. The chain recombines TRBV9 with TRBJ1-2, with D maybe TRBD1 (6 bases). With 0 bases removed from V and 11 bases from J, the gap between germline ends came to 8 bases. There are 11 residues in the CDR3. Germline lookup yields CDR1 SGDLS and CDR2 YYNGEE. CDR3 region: CASSVAGTYTF. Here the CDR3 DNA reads TGTGCCAGCAGCGTAGCTGGGACATACACCTTC.

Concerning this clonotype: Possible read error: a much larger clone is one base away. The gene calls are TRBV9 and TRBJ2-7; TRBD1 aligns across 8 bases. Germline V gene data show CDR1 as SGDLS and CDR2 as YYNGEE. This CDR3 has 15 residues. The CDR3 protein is CASSERTGPTYEPYF. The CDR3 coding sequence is TGTGCCAGCAGCGAACGGACAGGGCCGACCTACGAGCCGTACTTC. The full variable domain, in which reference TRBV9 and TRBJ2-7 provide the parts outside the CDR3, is DSGVTQTPKHLITATGQRVTLRCSPRSGDLSVYWYQQSLDQGLQFLIQYYNGEERAKGNILERFSAQQFPDLHSELNLSSLELGDSALYFCASSERTGPTYEPYFGPGTRLTVT.

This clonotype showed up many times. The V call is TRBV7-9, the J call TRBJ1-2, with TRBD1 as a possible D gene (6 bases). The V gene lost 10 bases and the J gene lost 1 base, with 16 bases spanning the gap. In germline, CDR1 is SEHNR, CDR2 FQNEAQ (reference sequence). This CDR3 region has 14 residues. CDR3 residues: CATTNGGLNYGYTF. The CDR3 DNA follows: TGTGCCACCACCAACGGGGGCCTTAACTATGGCTACACCTTC.

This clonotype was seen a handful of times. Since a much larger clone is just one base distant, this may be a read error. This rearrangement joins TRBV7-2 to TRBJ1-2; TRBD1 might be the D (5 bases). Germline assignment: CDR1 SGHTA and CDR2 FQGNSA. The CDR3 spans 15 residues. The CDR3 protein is CASSHPDRGPYGYPF. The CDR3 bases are TGCGCCAGCAGCCATCCTGACAGAGGTCCCTATGGCTACCCCTTC.

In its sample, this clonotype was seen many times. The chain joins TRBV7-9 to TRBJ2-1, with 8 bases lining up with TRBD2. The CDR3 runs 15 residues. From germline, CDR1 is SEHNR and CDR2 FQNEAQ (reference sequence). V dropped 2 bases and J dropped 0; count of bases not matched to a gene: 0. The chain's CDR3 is CASSLSGSSYNEQFF. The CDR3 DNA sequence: TGTGCCAGCAGCTTAAGCGGGAGCTCCTACAATGAGCAGTTCTTC.

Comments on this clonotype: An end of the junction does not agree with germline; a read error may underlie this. This CDR3 reads CSASRVQNTRELFF. The CDR3 nucleotides are TGCAGTGCTAGTAGAGTCCAGAACACCAGGGAGCTGTTTTTT. The chain has TRBV20-1 and TRBJ2-2, with no clear D. Germline CDR1 reads DFQATT; CDR2 reads SNEGSKA (reference sequence). This CDR3 spans 14 amino acids.

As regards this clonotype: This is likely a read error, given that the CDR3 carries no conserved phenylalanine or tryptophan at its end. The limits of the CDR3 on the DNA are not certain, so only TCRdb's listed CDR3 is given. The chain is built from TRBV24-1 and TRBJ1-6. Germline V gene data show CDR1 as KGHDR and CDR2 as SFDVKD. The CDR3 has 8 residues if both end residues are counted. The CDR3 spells CATSDFKV.

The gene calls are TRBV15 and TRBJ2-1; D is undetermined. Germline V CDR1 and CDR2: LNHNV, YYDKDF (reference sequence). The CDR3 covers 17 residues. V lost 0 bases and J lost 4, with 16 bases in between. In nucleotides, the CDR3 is TGTGCCACCAGCAGAGATACTGTTCCCTTAAGTTACAATGAGCAGTTCTTC. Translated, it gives CATSRDTVPLSYNEQFF.

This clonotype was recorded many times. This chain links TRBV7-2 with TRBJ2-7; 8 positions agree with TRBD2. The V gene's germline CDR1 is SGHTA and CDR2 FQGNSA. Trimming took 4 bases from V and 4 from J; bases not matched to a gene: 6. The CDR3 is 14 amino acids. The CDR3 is CASSSQRELYEQYF. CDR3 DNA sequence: TGTGCCAGCAGCTCCCAGCGGGAGCTATACGAGCAGTACTTC.

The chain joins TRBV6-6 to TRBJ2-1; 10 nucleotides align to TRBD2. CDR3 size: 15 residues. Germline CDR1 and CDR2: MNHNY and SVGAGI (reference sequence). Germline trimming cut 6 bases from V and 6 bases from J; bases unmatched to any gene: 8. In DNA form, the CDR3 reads TGTGCCAGCAGCAAGCGGGGGGGCCTACTCAATGAGCAGTTCTTC. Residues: CASSKRGGLLNEQFF.

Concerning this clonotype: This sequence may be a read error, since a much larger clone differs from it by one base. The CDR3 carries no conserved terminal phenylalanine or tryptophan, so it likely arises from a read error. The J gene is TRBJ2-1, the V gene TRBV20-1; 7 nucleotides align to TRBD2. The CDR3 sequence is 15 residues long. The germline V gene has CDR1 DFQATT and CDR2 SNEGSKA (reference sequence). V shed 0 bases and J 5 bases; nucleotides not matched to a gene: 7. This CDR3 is CSARDLGRGNNEQFL. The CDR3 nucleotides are TGCAGTGCTAGAGATCTCGGGCGGGGGAACAATGAGCAGTTCCTC.

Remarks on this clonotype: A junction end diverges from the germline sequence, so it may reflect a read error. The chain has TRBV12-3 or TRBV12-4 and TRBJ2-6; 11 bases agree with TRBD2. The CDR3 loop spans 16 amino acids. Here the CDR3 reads CASSLFTTSGANVLTF. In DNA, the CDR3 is TGTGCCAGCAGTTTATTCACGACTAGCGGGGCCAACGTCTTGACTTTC.

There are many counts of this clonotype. DNA for the CDR3: TGTGCCAGCAGCTTAGCGGGGGGCCCCACAGATACGCAGTATTTT. Translation gives CASSLAGGPTDTQYF. The rearrangement links TRBV7-6 to TRBJ2-3; the D gene could be TRBD1 or TRBD2 (6 bases each). Germline V lookup: CDR1 SGHVS, CDR2 FNYEAQ. Trimming removed 0 bases from V and 2 bases from J, with 9 bases in between. The CDR3 has 15 amino acids.

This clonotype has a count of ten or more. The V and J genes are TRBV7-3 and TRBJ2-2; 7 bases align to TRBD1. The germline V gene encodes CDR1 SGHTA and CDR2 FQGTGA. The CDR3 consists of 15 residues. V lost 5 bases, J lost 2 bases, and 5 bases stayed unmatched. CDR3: CASSLDRLNTGELFF. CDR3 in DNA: TGTGCCAGCAGCCTGGACAGGCTCAACACCGGGGAGCTGTTTTTT.

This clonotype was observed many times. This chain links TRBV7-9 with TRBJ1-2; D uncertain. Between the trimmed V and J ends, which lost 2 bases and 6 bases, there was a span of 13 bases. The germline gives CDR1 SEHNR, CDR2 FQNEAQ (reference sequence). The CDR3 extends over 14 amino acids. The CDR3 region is CASSLNTVLDGYTF. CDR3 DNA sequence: TGTGCCAGCAGCTTAAATACGGTCCTGGATGGCTACACCTTC.